Sequencing of this TCR beta chain was carried out in a study of regulatory T cells in long-lasting Graves disease. Trimming pared 4 bases from V and 4 bases from J, leaving 13 bases between. This CDR3 contains 14 residues. Germline V gives CDR1 SGHRS, CDR2 YFSETQ. iRepertoire HTBI primers and Arm-PCR of CDR3 regions built TCR beta libraries. Via MiXCR, TCRdb re-called the multiplex PCR reads, giving one row per CDR3 protein. The profile covers about 330,000 distinct CDR3 sequences, with roughly 15% appearing a single time and 20% taken by the ten largest. Time point noted: newly diagnosed GD, antithyroid drugs for less than 3 months. There was RNA extracted from PBMCs, and the TCR library was made from it. The sample was also reused in another study, on T cells in Graves' hyperthyroidism and ophthalmopathy. That source adds: Stable Graves' hyperthyroidism meant no ophthalmopathy progression within 18 months. In the first-round RT-PCR of the TCR CDR3, the HTBI primer set was used. The authors' 13 V-J model separated ophthalmopathy from stable hyperthyroidism.

The sequencing used peripheral blood mononuclear cells (PBMCs), collected at new diagnosis, from a patient treated with antithyroid drugs. The receptor comes from a woman under 30 with Graves disease. The chain joins TRBV5-1 to TRBJ2-3, with D perhaps given as TRBD1 or TRBD2 (5 bases each). CDR3 in amino acids: CASSRDPFADTQYF. The CDR3 bases are TGCGCCAGCAGCCGGGACCCCTTTGCAGATACGCAGTATTTT.